This entry concerns a single TCR beta chain. These data belong to a study of tumor T cells in aggressive B-cell lymphoma. With V trimmed by 4 bases and J by 4 bases, 9 bases remained unmatched. In germline, CDR1 is LNHDA, CDR2 SQIVND (reference sequence). The CDR3 covers 15 residues. TCRdb's table, derived via immunoSEQ multiplex PCR, lists solely in-frame clones and lacks some. In the table there are around 1,000 clones, 95% to 98% of which are singletons. The TCR originated in an adult with diffuse large B cell lymphoma. The sequenced sample consisted of tumor tissue. The chain links TRBV19 to TRBJ1-2, with 7 bases lining up with TRBD1. CDR3 region: CASSTRDRNSYGYTF. The CDR3 DNA reads as TGTGCCAGTAGTACCAGGGACAGAAATTCCTATGGCTACACCTTC.